The 9 T cell receptor beta chains given below trace back to one sample, sequenced in a study of blood T cells in healthy people across ages. Using a J-beta primer mix together with a sample-barcoded 5' primer, a second PCR was run for roughly 6 to 12 cycles. In TCRdb, the 5' RACE reads were re-called with MiXCR into one record per CDR3 protein. The sample holds hundreds of thousands of distinct CDR3 sequences, roughly 24% seen once. These data were also filed under a second study, of T cells of mothers and their children.

Sequencing was done on a sample of blood. Receptors were obtained from a boy aged 5-17 years in good health.

This clonotype turned up a few times. V and J are TRBV6-6 and TRBJ2-3; 8 nucleotides align to TRBD1. CDR3 size: 15 residues. Germline lookup yields CDR1 MNHNY and CDR2 SVGAGI (reference sequence). With 8 bases clipped from V and 5 bases from J, the junction kept 12 bases outside the gene matches. CDR3 DNA: TGTGCCAGCGCAACAGGGGGAGTGCAGCAAGATACGCAGTATTTT. This translates into CASATGGVQQDTQYF.

The CDR3: CASSRQLNQPQHF. CDR3 bases: TGTGCCAGCAGTCGACAACTCAATCAGCCCCAGCATTTT. The rearrangement joins TRBV28 to TRBJ1-5; D is unclear. Trimming stripped 5 bases from V and 3 bases from J, with 8 bases between. The germline CDR1 and CDR2 sequences are MDHEN and SYDVKM. The CDR3 runs to 13 residues.

This clonotype was seen a handful of times. The V and J genes are TRBV7-9 and TRBJ2-7, with TRBD2 identical over 10 bases. The J segment lost 2 bases and the V segment lost 3 bases, leaving 4 bases of the junction unmatched. The germline gives CDR1 SEHNR, CDR2 FQNEAQ (reference sequence). The CDR3 is 15 residues long. The CDR3 coding sequence is TGTGCCAGCAGCTTGATAGCGGGGGGACCCTACGAGCAGTACTTC. Encoded protein: CASSLIAGGPYEQYF.

This clonotype was observed a few times. V gene TRBV4-1 combines with J gene TRBJ1-4; a weak D match, TRBD1 (6 bases). V shed 0 bases and J shed 1 base, with 15 bases lying between them. CDR1 MGHRA and CDR2 YSYEKL come from the germline V gene. The CDR3 loop spans 18 amino acids. CDR3: CASSQDAGDQGTNEKLFF. DNA for the CDR3: TGCGCCAGCAGCCAAGATGCAGGGGATCAGGGAACTAATGAAAAACTGTTTTTT.

This rearrangement joins TRBV7-9 to TRBJ2-6; D may match TRBD1 or TRBD2 (6 bases each). Germline lookup yields CDR1 SEHNR and CDR2 FQNEAQ (reference sequence). The V gene lost 5 bases and the J gene lost 0 bases, with 17 bases spanning the gap. The CDR3 covers 18 residues. CDR3 nucleotides: TGTGCCAGCAGCCAGGGGACTCCTGGGAGCTCTGGGGCCAACGTCCTGACTTTC. Its translation is CASSQGTPGSSGANVLTF.

This clonotype was counted only a few times. Mismatch with germline at one junction end may stem from a read error. V is TRBV5-1 and J is TRBJ1-2, with 7 nucleotides matching TRBD1. Germline V gives CDR1 SGHRS, CDR2 YFSETQ. The CDR3 runs to 13 residues. The CDR3 region has the DNA TGCGCCAACAGCTTAACAGGGGACTATGGTTACACCTTC. Its translation: CANSLTGDYGYTF.

This chain connects TRBV10-3 to TRBJ2-5; TRBD1 agrees at 7 bases. This CDR3 spans 14 amino acids. V was pared by 6 bases and J by 4 bases, with 8 bases of the junction left unmatched. CDR1 and CDR2 (germline): ENHRY, SYGVKD. CDR3 DNA: TGTGCCATCAGCCCGGACAGGTGGCTAGAGACCCAGTACTTC. Protein product: CAISPDRWLETQYF.

This sequence joins TRBV4-1 and TRBJ1-1; D uncertain. This CDR3 spans 17 amino acids. Germline CDR1 and CDR2: MGHRA and YSYEKL. V dropped 0 bases and J dropped 0 bases, with 14 bases sitting between them. CDR3 nucleotides: TGCGCCAGCAGCCAAGAAGCGTTTCCCAGCATGAACACTGAAGCTTTCTTT. This codes for CASSQEAFPSMNTEAFF.

A few counts support this clonotype. The chain links TRBV9 to TRBJ2-5; D possibly matches TRBD1 or TRBD2 (5 bases each). The CDR3 has 15 residues. Trimming cost V 0 bases and J 5 bases, with 14 bases left between them. CDR1 is SGDLS and CDR2 is YYNGEE in the germline V gene. CDR3 in amino acids: CASSVAVGTRETQYF. CDR3 bases: TGTGCCAGCAGCGTAGCGGTCGGGACGCGGGAGACCCAGTACTTC.